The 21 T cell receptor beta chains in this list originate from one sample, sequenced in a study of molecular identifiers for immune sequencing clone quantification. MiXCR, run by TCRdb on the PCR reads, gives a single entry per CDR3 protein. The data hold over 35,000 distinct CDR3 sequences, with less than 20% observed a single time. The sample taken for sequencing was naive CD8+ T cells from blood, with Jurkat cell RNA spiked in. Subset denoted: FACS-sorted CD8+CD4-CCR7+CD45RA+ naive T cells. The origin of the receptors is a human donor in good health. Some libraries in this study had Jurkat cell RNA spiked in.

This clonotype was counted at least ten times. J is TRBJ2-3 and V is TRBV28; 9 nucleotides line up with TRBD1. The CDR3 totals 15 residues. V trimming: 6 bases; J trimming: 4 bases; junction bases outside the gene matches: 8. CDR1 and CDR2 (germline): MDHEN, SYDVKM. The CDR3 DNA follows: TGTGCCAGCAGCATACAGGGGGCCGTGGCAGATACGCAGTATTTT. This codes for CASSIQGAVADTQYF.

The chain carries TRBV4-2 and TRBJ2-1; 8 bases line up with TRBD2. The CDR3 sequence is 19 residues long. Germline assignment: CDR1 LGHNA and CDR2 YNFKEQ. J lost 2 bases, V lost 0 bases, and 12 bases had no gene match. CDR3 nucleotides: TGTGCCAGCAGCCAAGAACCCCAGACCGGCGGGAGGCCCTACAATGAGCAGTTCTTC. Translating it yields CASSQEPQTGGRPYNEQFF.

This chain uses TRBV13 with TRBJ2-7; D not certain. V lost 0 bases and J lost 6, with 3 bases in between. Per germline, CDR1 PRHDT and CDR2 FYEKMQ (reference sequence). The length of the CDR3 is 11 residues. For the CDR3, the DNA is TGTGCCAGCAGCTTAGGTGCCGAGCAGTACTTC. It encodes CASSLGAEQYF.

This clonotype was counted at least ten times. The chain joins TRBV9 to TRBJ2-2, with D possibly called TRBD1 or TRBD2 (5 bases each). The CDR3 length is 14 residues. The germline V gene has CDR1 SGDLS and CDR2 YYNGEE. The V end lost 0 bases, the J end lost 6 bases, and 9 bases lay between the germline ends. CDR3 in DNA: TGTGCCAGCAGCGTAGGGGACCTTCCCGGGGAGCTGTTTTTT. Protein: CASSVGDLPGELFF.

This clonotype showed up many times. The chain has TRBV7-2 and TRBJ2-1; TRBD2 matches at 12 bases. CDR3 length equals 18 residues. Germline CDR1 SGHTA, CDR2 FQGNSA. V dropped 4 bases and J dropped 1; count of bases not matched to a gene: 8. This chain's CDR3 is CASSYAPSGRASYNEQFF. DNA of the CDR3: TGTGCCAGCAGCTACGCCCCTAGCGGGAGGGCGTCCTACAATGAGCAGTTCTTC.

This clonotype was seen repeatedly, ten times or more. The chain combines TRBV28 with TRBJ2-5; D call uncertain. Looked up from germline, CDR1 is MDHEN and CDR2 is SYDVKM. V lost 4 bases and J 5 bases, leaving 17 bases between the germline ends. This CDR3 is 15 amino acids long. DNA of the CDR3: TGTGCCAGCAGTTACCTAAAGTGGAGCCACGAGACCCAGTACTTC. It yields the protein CASSYLKWSHETQYF.

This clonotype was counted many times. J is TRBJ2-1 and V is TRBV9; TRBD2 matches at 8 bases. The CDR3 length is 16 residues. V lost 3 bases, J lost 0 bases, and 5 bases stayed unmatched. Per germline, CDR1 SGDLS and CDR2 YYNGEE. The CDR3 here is CASSAPAGASYNEQFF. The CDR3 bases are TGTGCCAGCAGCGCCCCAGCGGGAGCCTCCTACAATGAGCAGTTCTTC.

The CDR3 DNA follows: TGCGCCAGCAGCCAACCCACTGACAGGACAGGGTTTGACACCGGGGAGCTGTTTTTT. It translates to CASSQPTDRTGFDTGELFF. The chain carries TRBV4-3 and TRBJ2-2; 8 bases fit TRBD1. CDR1 and CDR2 (germline): LGHNA, YSLEER. The J segment lost 3 bases and the V segment lost 2 bases, leaving 14 bases of the junction unmatched. This CDR3 has 19 residues.

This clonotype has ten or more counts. This CDR3 is CASSSLGEGASDTEAFF. For the CDR3, the DNA is TGCGCCAGCAGCTCGCTGGGTGAGGGGGCGTCGGACACTGAAGCTTTCTTT. V usage is TRBV5-1 and J usage is TRBJ1-1, with 7 nucleotides matching TRBD1. The junction had 14 bases not matched to a gene; V was cut back by 3 bases and J by 3 bases. The germline V gene has CDR1 SGHRS and CDR2 YFSETQ. The CDR3 runs to 17 residues.

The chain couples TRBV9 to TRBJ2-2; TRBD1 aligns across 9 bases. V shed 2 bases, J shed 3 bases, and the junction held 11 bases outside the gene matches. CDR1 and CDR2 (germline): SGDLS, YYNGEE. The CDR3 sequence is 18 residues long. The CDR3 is CASSVRRDRGTYTGELFF. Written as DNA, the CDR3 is TGTGCCAGCAGCGTCAGACGAGACAGGGGGACTTACACCGGGGAGCTGTTTTTT. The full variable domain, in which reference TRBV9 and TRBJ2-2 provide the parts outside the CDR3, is DSGVTQTPKHLITATGQRVTLRCSPRSGDLSVYWYQQSLDQGLQFLIQYYNGEERAKGNILERFSAQQFPDLHSELNLSSLELGDSALYFCASSVRRDRGTYTGELFFGEGSRLTVL.

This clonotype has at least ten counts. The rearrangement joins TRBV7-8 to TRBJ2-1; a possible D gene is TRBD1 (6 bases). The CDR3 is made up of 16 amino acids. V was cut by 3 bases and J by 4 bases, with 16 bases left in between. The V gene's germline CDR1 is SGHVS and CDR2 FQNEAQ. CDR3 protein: CASSFWTAYPYNEQFF. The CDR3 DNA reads TGTGCCAGCAGCTTTTGGACAGCTTATCCATACAATGAGCAGTTCTTC.

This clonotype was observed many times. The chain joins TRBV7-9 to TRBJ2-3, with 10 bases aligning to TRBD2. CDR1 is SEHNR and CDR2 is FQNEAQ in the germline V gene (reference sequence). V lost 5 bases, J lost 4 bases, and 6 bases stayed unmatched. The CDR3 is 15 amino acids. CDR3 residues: CASSTPSGRSDTQYF. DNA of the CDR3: TGTGCCAGCAGCACTCCTAGCGGGAGATCAGATACGCAGTATTTT.

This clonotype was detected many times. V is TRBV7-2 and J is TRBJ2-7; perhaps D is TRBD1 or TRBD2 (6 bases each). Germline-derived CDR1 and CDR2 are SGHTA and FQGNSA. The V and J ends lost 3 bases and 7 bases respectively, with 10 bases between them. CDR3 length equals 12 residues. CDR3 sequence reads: CASSFGGREQYF. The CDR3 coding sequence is TGTGCCAGCAGCTTTGGGGGGCGGGAGCAGTACTTC.

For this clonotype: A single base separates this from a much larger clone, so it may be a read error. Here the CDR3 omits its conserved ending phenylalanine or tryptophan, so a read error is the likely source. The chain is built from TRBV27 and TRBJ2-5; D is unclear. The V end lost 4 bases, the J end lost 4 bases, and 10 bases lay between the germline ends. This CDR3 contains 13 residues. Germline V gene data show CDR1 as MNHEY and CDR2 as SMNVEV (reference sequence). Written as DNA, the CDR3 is TGTGCCAGCAGTTCTGTTATAGGAGAGACCCAGTACTAC. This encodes CASSSVIGETQYY.

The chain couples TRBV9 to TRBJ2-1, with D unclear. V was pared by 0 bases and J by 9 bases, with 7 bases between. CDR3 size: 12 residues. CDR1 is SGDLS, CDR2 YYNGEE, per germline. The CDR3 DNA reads TGTGCCAGCAGCGTAGACTCCGCTGAGCAGTTCTTC. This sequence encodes CASSVDSAEQFF.

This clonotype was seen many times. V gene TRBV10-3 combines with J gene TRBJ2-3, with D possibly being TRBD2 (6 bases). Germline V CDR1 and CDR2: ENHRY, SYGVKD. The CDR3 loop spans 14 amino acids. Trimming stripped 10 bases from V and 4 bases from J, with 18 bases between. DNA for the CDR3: TGTGCCACCACTGGGGTGCGGGAACCAGATACGCAGTATTTT. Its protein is CATTGVREPDTQYF.

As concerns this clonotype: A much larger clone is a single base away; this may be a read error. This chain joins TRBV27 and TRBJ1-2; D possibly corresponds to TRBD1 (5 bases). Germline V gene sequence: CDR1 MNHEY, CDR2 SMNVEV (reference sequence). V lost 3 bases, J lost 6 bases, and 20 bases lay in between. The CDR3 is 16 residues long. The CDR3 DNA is TGTGCCAGCAGTTTCGTCCACCCGGGGCCATCCAATGGCTACACCTTC. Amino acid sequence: CASSFVHPGPSNGYTF.

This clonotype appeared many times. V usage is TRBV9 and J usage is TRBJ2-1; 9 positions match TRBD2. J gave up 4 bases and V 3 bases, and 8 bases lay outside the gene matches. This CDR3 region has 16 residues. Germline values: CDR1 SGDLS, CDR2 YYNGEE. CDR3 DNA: TGTGCCAGCAGCGCCCCAGCGGGAGGACTATACAATGAGCAGTTCTTC. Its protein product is CASSAPAGGLYNEQFF.

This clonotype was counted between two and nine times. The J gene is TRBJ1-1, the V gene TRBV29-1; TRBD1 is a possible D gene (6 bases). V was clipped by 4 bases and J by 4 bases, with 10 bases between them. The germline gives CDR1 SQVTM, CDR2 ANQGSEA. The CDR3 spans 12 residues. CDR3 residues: CSVAKGGTEAFF. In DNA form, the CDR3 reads TGCAGCGTTGCGAAAGGGGGCACTGAAGCTTTCTTT.

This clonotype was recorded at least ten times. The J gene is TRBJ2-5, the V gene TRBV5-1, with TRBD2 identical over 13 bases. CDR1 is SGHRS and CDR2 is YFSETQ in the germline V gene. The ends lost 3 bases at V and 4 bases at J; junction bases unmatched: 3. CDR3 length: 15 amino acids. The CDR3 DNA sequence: TGCGCCAGCAGCTCCGGACTAGCGGGAGCAGAGACCCAGTACTTC. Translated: CASSSGLAGAETQYF.

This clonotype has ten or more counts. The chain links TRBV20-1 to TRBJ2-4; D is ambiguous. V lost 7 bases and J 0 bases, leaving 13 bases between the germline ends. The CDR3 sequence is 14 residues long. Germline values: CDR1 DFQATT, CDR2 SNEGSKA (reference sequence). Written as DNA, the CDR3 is TGCAGTGTTAAAGGGTACGAAGCCAAAAACATTCAGTACTTC. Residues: CSVKGYEAKNIQYF.